Listed below are T cell receptor beta chains from one sample, sequenced in a study of Ad26.COV2.S vaccination and SARS-CoV-2 variants. Repertoires were generated with immunoSEQ multiplex PCR, while TCRdb's copy carries only in-frame clones and drops some. Seen here are a few hundred thousand clones, 90% observed once, and the top ten hold roughly 3.9%. Specimen: peripheral blood, collected in a trial of Ad26.COV2.S vaccine versus placebo. All receptors come from a person between 18 and 59 years old who received the Ad26.COV2.S COVID-19 vaccine or a placebo. CDR3s leave out the opening cysteine and the closing phenylalanine or tryptophan. Each record gives: V gene, CDR3 protein.

V gene: TRBV6-6; CDR3 protein: ASSSLQVGDNSPLH
V gene: TRBV7-2; CDR3 protein: ASSLVAAGIYNEQF
V gene: TRBV7-9; CDR3 protein: ASSLGPGNNEQF
V gene: TRBV29-1; CDR3 protein: SISGLAGYNEQF
V gene: TRBV9; CDR3 protein: ASSVGGGRTYEQY
V gene: TRBV30; CDR3 protein: AWSVDRNNSPLH
V gene: TRBV4-3; CDR3 protein: ASSQDGTGGYNEQF
V gene: TRBV30; CDR3 protein: AWGYQGPGTGELF
V gene: TRBV7-2; CDR3 protein: ASSLDGYRNTEAF
V gene: TRBV24-1; CDR3 protein: ATSPGTGGTDTQY
V gene: TRBV7-8; CDR3 protein: ASSLEAGISEQY
V gene: TRBV12-3/TRBV12-4; CDR3 protein: ASSFHGAEKLF
V gene: TRBV5-6; CDR3 protein: ASSWDRDGYT
V gene: TRBV12-3/TRBV12-4; CDR3 protein: ASSSRDKGEAF
V gene: TRBV21-1; CDR3 protein: APLEQY